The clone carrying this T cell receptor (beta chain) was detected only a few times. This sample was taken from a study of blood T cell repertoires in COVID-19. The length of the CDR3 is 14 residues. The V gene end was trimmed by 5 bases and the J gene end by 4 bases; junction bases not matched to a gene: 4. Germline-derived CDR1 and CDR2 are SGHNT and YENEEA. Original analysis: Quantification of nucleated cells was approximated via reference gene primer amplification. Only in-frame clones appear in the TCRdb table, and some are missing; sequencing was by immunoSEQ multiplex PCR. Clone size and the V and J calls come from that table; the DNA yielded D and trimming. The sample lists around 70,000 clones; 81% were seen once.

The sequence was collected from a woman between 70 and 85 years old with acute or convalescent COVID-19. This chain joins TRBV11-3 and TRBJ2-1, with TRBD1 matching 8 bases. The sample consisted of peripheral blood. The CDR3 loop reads CASSPRTGYNEQFF. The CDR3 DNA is TGTGCCAGCAGCCCGCGGACAGGGTACAATGAGCAGTTCTTC.